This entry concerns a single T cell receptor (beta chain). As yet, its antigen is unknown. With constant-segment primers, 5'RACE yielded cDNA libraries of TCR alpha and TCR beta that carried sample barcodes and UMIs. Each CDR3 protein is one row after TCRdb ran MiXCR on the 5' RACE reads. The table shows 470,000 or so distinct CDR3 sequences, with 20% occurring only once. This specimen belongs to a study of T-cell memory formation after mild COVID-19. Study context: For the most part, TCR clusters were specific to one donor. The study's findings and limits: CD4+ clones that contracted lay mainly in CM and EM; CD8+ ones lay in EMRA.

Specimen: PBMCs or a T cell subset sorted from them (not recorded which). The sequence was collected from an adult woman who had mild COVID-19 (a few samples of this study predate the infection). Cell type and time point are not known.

The chain's CDR3 is CASSLSRSYEQYF. The CDR3 DNA sequence: TGTGCCAGCAGCCTTAGTAGGTCCTACGAGCAGTACTTC. The V call is TRBV11-2, the J call TRBJ2-7; D is uncertain. CDR1 and CDR2 from the germline V gene are SGHAT and FQNNGV. CDR3 size: 13 residues. Trimming left V 5 bases short and J 1 base short, with 9 bases between.